These 9 T cell receptor beta chains share one sample of origin, sequenced in a study of control samples from healthy donors and cancer patients. Libraries were prepared by immunoSEQ multiplex PCR; TCRdb keeps only in-frame clonotypes and omits some of them. The table includes just under 150,000 clones, approximately 91% detected once. The sequencing input was blood. Source of these receptors: a man younger than 40 in good health.

This clone was seen only once. J is TRBJ1-2 and V is TRBV25-1, with no clear D. V was pared by 3 bases and J by 6 bases, with 14 bases between. The CDR3 is 14 amino acids. CDR1 is MGHDK and CDR2 is SYGVNS in the germline V gene. This chain's CDR3 is CASSDPAGSNGYTF. CDR3 DNA: TGTGCCAGCAGTGACCCGGCCGGGAGTAATGGCTACACCTTC.

V and J are TRBV12-5 and TRBJ2-7; D possibly matches TRBD1 or TRBD2 (5 bases each). This CDR3 has 12 residues. Trimming took off 9 bases at V and 1 base at J, with 10 bases between the two ends. Germline CDR1 and CDR2: LGHNT and FRNRAP. This CDR3 is CASREFSYEQYF. The CDR3 DNA reads as TGTGCTAGCAGGGAGTTTTCCTACGAGCAGTACTTC.

This clone was detected only once. The chain links TRBV30 to TRBJ1-5, with a tentative D call TRBD1 (6 bases). The CDR3 loop spans 18 amino acids. CDR1 is GTSNPN and CDR2 is SVGIG in the germline V gene (reference sequence). Between the trimmed V and J ends, which lost 3 bases and 3 bases, there was a span of 24 bases. The CDR3 here is CAWRMGAREHLSNQPQHF. The DNA of the CDR3 is TGTGCCTGGAGGATGGGGGCCAGGGAGCACTTGTCCAATCAGCCCCAGCATTTT.

The J gene is TRBJ2-2, the V gene TRBV24-1; D call uncertain. This CDR3 is built from 17 residues. Germline CDR1 KGHDR, CDR2 SFDVKD. Trimming stripped 0 bases from V and 0 bases from J, with 10 bases between. The chain's CDR3 is CATSDLQIGPNTGELFF. DNA of the CDR3: TGTGCCACCAGTGATTTGCAAATAGGGCCGAACACCGGGGAGCTGTTTTTT.

The chain carries TRBV7-9 and TRBJ2-2; D gene unclear. The CDR3 loop spans 13 amino acids. V lost 7 bases and J lost 0, with 6 bases in between. The germline V gene has CDR1 SEHNR and CDR2 FQNEAQ (reference sequence). The CDR3 nucleotides read TGTGCCAGCACCGAGACGAACACCGGGGAGCTGTTTTTT. This sequence encodes CASTETNTGELFF. Based on the CDR3 plus reference TRBV7-9 and TRBJ2-2, the full variable domain is DTGVSQNPRHKITKRGQNVTFRCDPISEHNRLYWYRQTLGQGPEFLTYFQNEAQLEKSRLLSDRFSAERPKGSFSTLEIQRTEQGDSAMYLCASTETNTGELFFGEGSRLTVL.

The chain combines TRBV12-3 or TRBV12-4 with TRBJ1-1; D call uncertain. CDR3 length: 12 amino acids. V lost 1 base to trimming and J lost 6 bases, with 6 bases between them. The CDR3 reads CASSLVGPEAFF. CDR3 coding DNA: TGTGCCAGCAGTTTAGTAGGGCCTGAAGCTTTCTTT.

This rearrangement joins TRBV27 to TRBJ2-2, with D possibly TRBD2 on 5 matching bases. There are 20 residues in the CDR3. Germline CDR1 MNHEY, CDR2 SMNVEV (reference sequence). V lost 3 bases and J lost 3, with 26 bases in between. The CDR3 coding sequence is TGTGCCAGCAGTTTCCCGCTCCGGGATCTCCATTTATCGGACACCGGGGAGCTGTTTTTT. Translating it yields CASSFPLRDLHLSDTGELFF.

CDR3 residues: CASSQPGQVVYGYTF. The DNA of the CDR3 is TGCGCCAGCAGCCAACCGGGACAGGTTGTCTATGGCTACACCTTC. V and J are TRBV4-1 and TRBJ1-2; 8 nucleotides align to TRBD1. Trimming cost V 2 bases and J 4 bases; bases outside gene matches: 6. CDR1 is MGHRA and CDR2 is YSYEKL in the germline V gene. The CDR3 is 15 amino acids.

This rearrangement joins TRBV14 to TRBJ1-2; possibly TRBD1 for D (5 bases). CDR1 and CDR2 from the germline V gene are SGHDN and FVKESK. The CDR3 totals 14 residues. Between the trimmed V and J ends, which lost 0 bases and 8 bases, there was a span of 13 bases. The CDR3 DNA follows: TGTGCCAGCAGCCAAGATAGGACAATCGACGGCTACACCTTC. The encoded protein is CASSQDRTIDGYTF.